These T cell receptor beta chains were read from a single sample in a study of spatial heterogeneity in lung cancer. TCRdb recomputed calls from the 5' RACE reads with MiXCR, one row per CDR3 protein. The table lists 15,000 or so distinct CDR3 sequences, 6.3% of them singletons. Sequencing used PBMCs, obtained at follow-up. The receptor source for this set is a male donor with early-stage non-small cell lung cancer. The CDR3 runs from the conserved cysteine through the conserved F or W. D genes are given only for firm matches. A row's size may be missing; if present it is once, few, many or a size class.

d_gene: TRBD2; abundance: many; v_gene: TRBV28; j_gene: TRBJ2-4; CDR3nt: TGTGCCAGCAGCGGGGGGGGAGCCAAAAACATTCAGTACTTC; CDR3aa: CASSGGGAKNIQYF
d_gene: -; abundance: few; v_gene: TRBV6-6; j_gene: TRBJ1-2; CDR3nt: TGTGCCAGCAGTTACCCAGAAAGTCATGGCTACACCTTC; CDR3aa: CASSYPESHGYTF
d_gene: TRBD1; abundance: few; v_gene: TRBV12-3/TRBV12-4; j_gene: TRBJ2-2; CDR3nt: TGTGCCAGCAGCTCCGGGACAGAGGCGGCCGGGGAGCTGTTTTTT; CDR3aa: CASSSGTEAAGELFF
d_gene: -; abundance: many; v_gene: TRBV20-1; j_gene: TRBJ2-5; CDR3nt: TGCAGTGCTAGAGTCAGGGTAGGCGGGGAAGAGACCCAGTACTTC; CDR3aa: CSARVRVGGEETQYF
d_gene: -; abundance: many; v_gene: TRBV7-9; j_gene: TRBJ1-1; CDR3nt: TGTGCCAGCAGCTCGCAGGACACTGAAGCTTTCTTT; CDR3aa: CASSSQDTEAFF
d_gene: -; abundance: many; v_gene: TRBV15; j_gene: TRBJ2-7; CDR3nt: TGTGCCACCAGCAACCCCGGGACCGCGAGCGACGAGCAGTACTTC; CDR3aa: CATSNPGTASDEQYF
d_gene: TRBD2; abundance: many; v_gene: TRBV10-3; j_gene: TRBJ2-2; CDR3nt: TGTGCCATCAGAACCAGCGGGAGTAACACCGGGGAGCTGTTTTTT; CDR3aa: CAIRTSGSNTGELFF
d_gene: -; abundance: many; v_gene: TRBV7-7; j_gene: TRBJ2-1; CDR3nt: TGTGCTAGCAGCCCTACTGTCCTGGCCTACAATGAGCAGTTCTTC; CDR3aa: CASSPTVLAYNEQFF
d_gene: -; abundance: many; v_gene: TRBV11-2; j_gene: TRBJ2-1; CDR3nt: TGTGCCAGCAGCTTAGCCTTCAGTCCCTACTACAATGAGCAGTTCTTC; CDR3aa: CASSLAFSPYYNEQFF
d_gene: -; abundance: many; v_gene: TRBV4-1; j_gene: TRBJ1-3; CDR3nt: TGCGCCAGCAGCCAAGAGTTGGAGGGGTCTGGAAACACCATATATTTT; CDR3aa: CASSQELEGSGNTIYF
d_gene: TRBD1; abundance: few; v_gene: TRBV6-5; j_gene: TRBJ1-4; CDR3nt: TGTGCCAGCAGTTACTCCCGGACAGGGTTTAATGAAAAACTGTTTTTT; CDR3aa: CASSYSRTGFNEKLFF
d_gene: -; abundance: many; v_gene: TRBV11-2; j_gene: TRBJ2-1; CDR3nt: TGTGCCAGCAGCTTAAGGAGAACCTACAATGAGCAGTTCTTC; CDR3aa: CASSLRRTYNEQFF
d_gene: TRBD1; abundance: many; v_gene: TRBV2; j_gene: TRBJ2-2; CDR3nt: TGTGCCAGCAGCGCGACAGGGCCCGGGGAGCTGTTTTTT; CDR3aa: CASSATGPGELFF
d_gene: -; abundance: medium-sized; v_gene: TRBV29-1; j_gene: TRBJ2-7; CDR3nt: TGCAGCGTTGAAGGCCCCCCGGACGGGGAGCAGTACTTC; CDR3aa: CSVEGPPDGEQYF
d_gene: TRBD2; abundance: many; v_gene: TRBV6-2/TRBV6-3; j_gene: TRBJ2-1; CDR3nt: TGTGCCAGCAGTCCGATATCTAGCGGGAGGGCCTTGGAGCAGTTCTTC; CDR3aa: CASSPISSGRALEQFF
d_gene: TRBD1; abundance: many; v_gene: TRBV7-9; j_gene: TRBJ2-7; CDR3nt: TGTGCCAGCAGCAGACAGGGGTTAGGCGAGCAGTACTTC; CDR3aa: CASSRQGLGEQYF
d_gene: TRBD2; abundance: many; v_gene: TRBV4-2; j_gene: TRBJ2-5; CDR3nt: TGTGCCAGCAGCCAAGTTCGGCTAGCGGATTTCCAAGAGACCCAGTACTTC; CDR3aa: CASSQVRLADFQETQYF
d_gene: -; abundance: many; v_gene: TRBV19; j_gene: TRBJ2-7; CDR3nt: TGTGCCAGCCCCGATGGGTCCTACGAGCAGTACTTC; CDR3aa: CASPDGSYEQYF
d_gene: TRBD1; abundance: many; v_gene: TRBV2; j_gene: TRBJ2-3; CDR3nt: TGTGCCAGTGGACAGGGGAGGGCAGATACGCAGTATTTT; CDR3aa: CASGQGRADTQYF
d_gene: -; abundance: many; v_gene: TRBV7-2; j_gene: TRBJ2-7; CDR3nt: TGTGCCAGCAGCTTCCGGACAGCGGGGCCCTACGAGCAGTACTTC; CDR3aa: CASSFRTAGPYEQYF
d_gene: TRBD1; abundance: many; v_gene: TRBV4-3; j_gene: TRBJ1-5; CDR3nt: TGCGCCAGCAGCCAAGAAGTAGGCAGGGGGCGAAATCAGCCCCAGCATTTT; CDR3aa: CASSQEVGRGRNQPQHF
d_gene: -; abundance: few; v_gene: TRBV6-1; j_gene: TRBJ2-7; CDR3nt: TGTGCCAGCAGCACCTCCGGACTGGGTGAGCAGTACTTC; CDR3aa: CASSTSGLGEQYF
d_gene: TRBD2; abundance: medium-sized; v_gene: TRBV28; j_gene: TRBJ2-3; CDR3nt: TGTGCCAGCAACTTAGGGGGACTAGCGACCACAGATACGCAGTATTTT; CDR3aa: CASNLGGLATTDTQYF
d_gene: -; abundance: many; v_gene: TRBV7-6; j_gene: TRBJ2-5; CDR3nt: TGTGCCAGCAGCGCCACCGGGACCCGCCAAGAGACCCAGTACTTC; CDR3aa: CASSATGTRQETQYF
d_gene: -; abundance: many; v_gene: TRBV20-1; j_gene: TRBJ2-1; CDR3nt: TGCAGTGCTAGAGATCCTATCAATGAGCAGTTCTTC; CDR3aa: CSARDPINEQFF
d_gene: TRBD2; abundance: medium-sized; v_gene: TRBV29-1; j_gene: TRBJ2-2; CDR3nt: TGCAGCCCACCCCAGCGGGAGGGCCCCACCGGGGAGCTGTTTTTT; CDR3aa: CSPPQREGPTGELFF
d_gene: -; abundance: -; v_gene: TRBV7-6; j_gene: TRBJ2-2; CDR3nt: TGTGCCAGCAGCTTGAGGGCCCTACCGAACACCGGGGAGCTGTTTTTT; CDR3aa: CASSLRALPNTGELFF
d_gene: TRBD1; abundance: many; v_gene: TRBV20-1; j_gene: TRBJ2-2; CDR3nt: TGCAGTGCCCTGACAGGGTCCGACACCGGGGAGCTGTTTTTT; CDR3aa: CSALTGSDTGELFF
d_gene: -; abundance: medium-sized; v_gene: TRBV29-1; j_gene: TRBJ2-7; CDR3nt: TGCAGCGTTGAACTTTGGCGGGCCCCCTCCTACGAGCAGTACTTC; CDR3aa: CSVELWRAPSYEQYF
d_gene: -; abundance: many; v_gene: TRBV9; j_gene: TRBJ2-3; CDR3nt: TGTGCCAGCAGCGTAGTAGGGGTCAGCACAGATACGCAGTATTTT; CDR3aa: CASSVVGVSTDTQYF
d_gene: TRBD1; abundance: many; v_gene: TRBV7-2; j_gene: TRBJ2-5; CDR3nt: TGTGCCAGCAGCTCCCAGACAGGGGGAGAGACCCAGTACTTC; CDR3aa: CASSSQTGGETQYF
d_gene: TRBD2; abundance: many; v_gene: TRBV5-1; j_gene: TRBJ2-1; CDR3nt: TGCGCCAGCAGCCCGTCCGGGACTAGCAATGAGCAGTTCTTC; CDR3aa: CASSPSGTSNEQFF
d_gene: -; abundance: once; v_gene: TRBV6-5; j_gene: TRBJ2-5; CDR3nt: TGTGCCAGCAGCTCCGACACCTCCGAGACCCAGTACTTC; CDR3aa: CASSSDTSETQYF
d_gene: -; abundance: many; v_gene: TRBV5-6; j_gene: TRBJ1-5; CDR3nt: TGTGCCAGCAGCTCGACAGAGGGGCATCAGCCCCAGCATTTT; CDR3aa: CASSSTEGHQPQHF
d_gene: TRBD1; abundance: many; v_gene: TRBV7-9; j_gene: TRBJ1-2; CDR3nt: TGTGCCAGCAGCTTAAACGGGGGGCCGGGACAGAGAAACTATGGCTACACCTTC; CDR3aa: CASSLNGGPGQRNYGYTF
d_gene: TRBD1; abundance: many; v_gene: TRBV7-9; j_gene: TRBJ2-7; CDR3nt: TGTGCCGGGACAGGGGGCAGCTACGAGCAGTACTTC; CDR3aa: CAGTGGSYEQYF
d_gene: -; abundance: -; v_gene: TRBV7-9; j_gene: TRBJ2-1; CDR3nt: TGTGCCAGCAGGAAGGGGAACAATGAGCAGTTCTTC; CDR3aa: CASRKGNNEQFF
d_gene: TRBD2; abundance: many; v_gene: TRBV5-1; j_gene: TRBJ2-5; CDR3nt: TGCGCCAGCAGCTTTGGACTAGCGGGAGCAGAGACCCAGTACTTC; CDR3aa: CASSFGLAGAETQYF
d_gene: -; abundance: -; v_gene: TRBV7-2; j_gene: TRBJ2-1; CDR3nt: TGTGCCAGCAGCTTGACCGGGCCTACGCACAATGAGCAGTTCTTC; CDR3aa: CASSLTGPTHNEQFF
d_gene: TRBD2; abundance: many; v_gene: TRBV9; j_gene: TRBJ2-3; CDR3nt: TGTGCCAGCAGCGCCGGACTAGCGGGAGGGGTAGATACGCAGTATTTT; CDR3aa: CASSAGLAGGVDTQYF
d_gene: -; abundance: many; v_gene: TRBV5-1; j_gene: TRBJ2-2; CDR3nt: TGCGCCAGCAGCTTGGTGTTCGGGGGCGAAGACACCGGGGAGCTGTTTTTT; CDR3aa: CASSLVFGGEDTGELFF
d_gene: -; abundance: medium-sized; v_gene: TRBV10-3; j_gene: TRBJ1-1; CDR3nt: TGTGCCATCAAGGCACAAGGAAACACTGAAGCTTTCTTT; CDR3aa: CAIKAQGNTEAFF
d_gene: TRBD2; abundance: many; v_gene: TRBV5-1; j_gene: TRBJ2-2; CDR3nt: TGCGCCAGCAGCTTATCTAGCGGGGCCTATGGCGGGGAGCTGTTTTTT; CDR3aa: CASSLSSGAYGGELFF
d_gene: -; abundance: many; v_gene: TRBV11-2; j_gene: TRBJ2-1; CDR3nt: TGTGCCAGCAGCTTAGATTTAGTAATTGTACCGTTCTTC; CDR3aa: CASSLDLVIVPFF
d_gene: -; abundance: many; v_gene: TRBV28; j_gene: TRBJ2-1; CDR3nt: TGTGCCAGCACTCCGAGCGGATACTACAATGAGCAGTTCTTC; CDR3aa: CASTPSGYYNEQFF
d_gene: TRBD2; abundance: many; v_gene: TRBV7-9; j_gene: TRBJ2-1; CDR3nt: TGTGCCAGCAGCTTAGGTCTGATTATAGCGGGGCGGACGGTCTTC; CDR3aa: CASSLGLIIAGRTVF